Below are 21 T cell receptor beta chains sequenced from a single sample in a study of blood T cell repertoires in COVID-19. Assay used: immunoSEQ multiplex PCR; TCRdb lists only in-frame clones, some missing. The data hold around 190,000 clones, with around four fifths observed a single time. Sequenced sample: PBMCs or T cells enriched from blood (not recorded which). Receptor source: a man in his forties who had recovered from COVID-19.

The chain links TRBV9 to TRBJ2-7, with D perhaps TRBD1 (5 bases). This CDR3 is 12 amino acids long. The V end was cut by 3 bases, the J end by 6 bases, with 10 bases between. CDR1 and CDR2 (germline): SGDLS, YYNGEE. CDR3 nucleotides: TGTGCCAGCAGCGCAGATACAGGCGAGCAGTACTTC. As protein: CASSADTGEQYF.

The rearrangement links TRBV2 to TRBJ1-1; 10 nucleotides line up with TRBD1. Germline V lookup: CDR1 SNHLY, CDR2 FYNNEI. The CDR3 has 14 residues. The trim removed 5 bases at V and 4 bases at J, leaving 4 bases unmatched. The CDR3 region is CASSRRTGGTEAFF. The CDR3 nucleotides are TGTGCCAGCAGTCGCAGGACAGGGGGCACTGAAGCTTTCTTT.

The chain couples TRBV27 to TRBJ1-1, with D tentatively TRBD1 (6 bases). The CDR3 is 17 residues long. Germline CDR1 is MNHEY and CDR2 is SMNVEV (reference sequence). The V gene lost 2 bases and the J gene lost 3 bases, with 19 bases spanning the gap. The CDR3 loop is CASSLGASGALDTEAFF. CDR3 sequence (DNA): TGTGCCAGCAGTTTAGGGGCGTCAGGGGCTCTGGACACTGAAGCTTTCTTT.

This clone was observed once. The CDR3 DNA reads as TGCAGCGCCGGGACAGGCGCCTTGGGAGGCTACACCTTC. Protein: CSAGTGALGGYTF. The chain recombines TRBV29-1 with TRBJ1-2; 8 nucleotides match TRBD1. The CDR3 contains 13 residues. CDR1 is SQVTM and CDR2 is ANQGSEA in the germline V gene. The ends lost 7 bases at V and 8 bases at J; junction bases unmatched: 12. The full variable domain, in which reference TRBV29-1 and TRBJ1-2 provide the parts outside the CDR3, is SAVISQKPSRDICQRGTSLTIQCQVDSQVTMMFWYRQQPGQSLTLIATANQGSEATYESGFVIDKFPISRPNLTFSTLTVSNMSPEDSSIYLCSAGTGALGGYTFGSGTRLTVV.

The rearrangement links TRBV7-9 to TRBJ2-1; no reliable D call. V lost 2 bases to trimming and J lost 2 bases, with 10 bases between them. Per the germline V gene, CDR1 is SEHNR and CDR2 is FQNEAQ (reference sequence). CDR3 length: 15 amino acids. CDR3 DNA: TGTGCCAGCAGCTTACAAGCAGGTGCCTACAATGAGCAGTTCTTC. It translates to CASSLQAGAYNEQFF.

This chain's CDR3 is CASSSGGWGDQPQHF. The CDR3 DNA reads TGTGCCAGCTCATCTGGGGGTTGGGGGGATCAGCCCCAGCATTTT. V usage is TRBV18 and J usage is TRBJ1-5, with D maybe TRBD1 (5 bases). Trimming took off 5 bases at V and 5 bases at J, with 16 bases between the two ends. This CDR3 is 15 amino acids long. Germline V gives CDR1 KGHSH, CDR2 LQKENI.

V and J are TRBV29-1 and TRBJ2-2; D unclear. The V end was cut by 5 bases, the J end by 0 bases, with 10 bases between. The length of the CDR3 is 14 residues. Germline-derived CDR1 and CDR2 are SQVTM and ANQGSEA. The CDR3 is CSVQASSNTGELFF. The CDR3 bases are TGCAGCGTTCAGGCCTCTTCGAACACCGGGGAGCTGTTTTTT.

The chain has TRBV2 and TRBJ1-1, with D unclear. The CDR3 spans 14 residues. Germline CDR1 and CDR2: SNHLY and FYNNEI. The V end was cut by 6 bases, the J end by 0 bases, with 11 bases between. The CDR3 sequence: CASSPDILNTEAFF. DNA of the CDR3: TGTGCCAGCAGCCCCGACATATTGAACACTGAAGCTTTCTTT.

Ten or more counts support this clone. The chain couples TRBV30 to TRBJ2-5; D gene ambiguous. The CDR3 totals 14 residues. Trimming pared 1 base from V and 2 bases from J, leaving 11 bases between. CDR1 and CDR2 (germline): GTSNPN, SVGIG (reference sequence). For the CDR3, the DNA is TGTGCCTGGAGTGGCGGCAGAATGCAAGAGACCCAGTACTTC. The encoded protein is CAWSGGRMQETQYF.

The chain carries TRBV5-1 and TRBJ2-1; 10 nucleotides line up with TRBD2. J lost 5 bases, V lost 1 base, and 6 bases had no gene match. There are 16 residues in the CDR3. The V gene's germline CDR1 is SGHRS and CDR2 YFSETQ. The CDR3, as DNA: TGCGCCAGCAGCTTGTATAGCGGGGGGATCAACAATGAGCAGTTCTTC. It encodes CASSLYSGGINNEQFF.

The rearrangement links TRBV5-1 to TRBJ2-3, with D unresolved. This CDR3 is built from 13 residues. The ends were cut back, 6 bases at V and 2 bases at J, with 10 bases in the middle. Germline loops: CDR1 SGHRS, CDR2 YFSETQ. The DNA for the CDR3 is TGCGCCAGCACCAACTTCCTCACAGATACGCAGTATTTT. Protein sequence: CASTNFLTDTQYF. The full variable domain, in which reference TRBV5-1 and TRBJ2-3 provide the parts outside the CDR3, is KAGVTQTPRYLIKTRGQQVTLSCSPISGHRSVSWYQQTPGQGLQFLFEYFSETQRNKGNFPGRFSGRQFSNSRSEMNVSTLELGDSALYLCASTNFLTDTQYFGPGTRLTVL.

This chain connects TRBV7-9 to TRBJ1-3, with D uncertain. Per germline, CDR1 SEHNR and CDR2 FQNEAQ (reference sequence). The CDR3 is made up of 15 amino acids. CDR3 coding DNA: TGTGCTATCTACTTGGCGAGGGAGAGTGACCGCACCATATATTTT. Encoded protein: CAIYLARESDRTIYF.

This clone showed up just a few times. The rearrangement joins TRBV7-2 to TRBJ1-3, with D unclear. Germline CDR1 reads SGHTA; CDR2 reads FQGNSA. V dropped 4 bases and J dropped 0 bases, with 13 bases sitting between them. The CDR3 totals 16 residues. CDR3 in DNA: TGTGCCAGCAGCTCCAGAGGGCCTGGCTCTGGAAACACCATATATTTT. Translated: CASSSRGPGSGNTIYF.

This clone was seen once. The chain combines TRBV19 with TRBJ1-4, with D perhaps TRBD1 (5 bases). The CDR3 has 13 residues. Germline V gene lookup returns CDR1 LNHDA and CDR2 SQIVND (reference sequence). V was shortened by 7 bases and J by 12 bases, with 18 bases between the two germline ends. Here the CDR3 DNA reads TGTGCCAGTAAGGCGGCCGGGGGGAGGGAACTGTTTTTT. Translation: CASKAAGGRELFF.

The chain uses TRBV5-1 and TRBJ1-6, with D maybe TRBD1 (5 bases). The CDR3 extends over 17 amino acids. The V and J ends lost 0 bases and 0 bases respectively, with 10 bases between them. Germline CDR1 is SGHRS and CDR2 is YFSETQ. CDR3 nucleotides: TGCGCCAGCAGCTTGGATAGGACAAGCTCCTATAATTCACCCCTCCACTTT. Protein sequence: CASSLDRTSSYNSPLHF.

The V call is TRBV7-8, the J call TRBJ1-1, with 8 nucleotides matching TRBD1. This CDR3 comprises 14 residues. After removal of 5 bases from V and 5 bases from J, the junction contained 7 bases not matched to a gene. Germline V gene data show CDR1 as SGHVS and CDR2 as FQNEAQ. DNA of the CDR3: TGTGCCAGCAGCATCCAGGGGGCGAGGACTGAAGCTTTCTTT. The encoded protein is CASSIQGARTEAFF.

The CDR3, as DNA: TGCGCCAGCAGCCAAGGCGGCCCTATTGAAAAACTGTTTTTT. Translation gives CASSQGGPIEKLFF. The chain has TRBV4-1 and TRBJ1-4; D unresolved. V was shortened by 1 base and J by 7 bases, with 10 bases between the two germline ends. The length of the CDR3 is 14 residues. The germline V gene encodes CDR1 MGHRA and CDR2 YSYEKL.

The chain links TRBV6-4 to TRBJ2-1, with 10 bases matching TRBD2. The germline V gene encodes CDR1 MRHNA and CDR2 SNTAGT. The junction had 7 bases not matched to a gene; V was cut back by 5 bases and J by 0 bases. This CDR3 spans 17 amino acids. For the CDR3, the DNA is TGTGCCAGCAGTCCCGGACTAGCGGTTACCTCCTACAATGAGCAGTTCTTC. It specifies CASSPGLAVTSYNEQFF.

This chain uses TRBV19 with TRBJ1-4; D remains unclear. Trimming shortened V by 5 bases and J by 8 bases, and 6 bases separated the two germline ends. The germline gives CDR1 LNHDA, CDR2 SQIVND (reference sequence). The CDR3 is 11 residues long. This CDR3 is CASSVREKLFF. CDR3 in DNA: TGTGCCAGTAGTGTCAGAGAAAAACTGTTTTTT.

The chain combines TRBV29-1 with TRBJ1-3; the D gene is possibly TRBD1 (5 bases). The CDR3 has 13 residues. Trimming stripped 7 bases from V and 0 bases from J, with 10 bases between. In germline, CDR1 is SQVTM, CDR2 ANQGSEA. CDR3 region: CSARQSSGNTIYF. The CDR3 DNA follows: TGCAGCGCAAGACAGTCCTCTGGAAACACCATATATTTT.

The chain has TRBV5-6 and TRBJ2-7; D may be TRBD1 (6 bases). V was trimmed by 1 base and J by 3 bases, leaving 17 bases between them. Germline V gene lookup returns CDR1 SGHDT and CDR2 YYEEEE. This CDR3 region has 16 residues. CDR3 nucleotide sequence: TGTGCCAGCAGCTTGACATTAGGGACAAACGACTACGAGCAGTACTTC. As protein: CASSLTLGTNDYEQYF. The full variable domain, completed using reference TRBV5-6 and TRBJ2-7, is DAGVTQSPTHLIKTRGQQVTLRCSPKSGHDTVSWYQQALGQGPQFIFQYYEEEERQRGNFPDRFSGHQFPNYSSELNVNALLLGDSALYLCASSLTLGTNDYEQYFGPGTRLTVT.